The present TCR beta chain was sequenced within a study of T cell responses to AZD1222 COVID-19 vaccine. TCRdb keeps only in-frame clones here, not all; method: immunoSEQ multiplex PCR. The sample has some 150,000 clones, approximately 91% seen once. The CDR3 spans 11 residues. The ends were cut back, 2 bases at V and 5 bases at J, with 6 bases in the middle. CDR1 is DFQATT, CDR2 SNEGSKA, per germline (reference sequence). Study-wide points: None of the repertoires were sampled until the peak T cell response had passed. Donor demographics were predominantly white British with a female majority; clonal diversity may be underestimated.

Worth noting for this clone: Its antigen is as yet unknown.

The TCR comes from an adult who received the MenACWY meningococcal vaccine as a control. Specimen: peripheral blood, collected 28 days after the second dose of the MenACWY control vaccine. The chain has TRBV20-1 and TRBJ1-2; D possibly corresponds to TRBD1 (5 bases). For the CDR3, the DNA is TGCAGTGCTAGACAGGGATATGGCTACACCTTC. Its protein is CSARQGYGYTF.